The 8 T cell receptor beta chains in this list originate from one sample, sequenced in a study of breast tumors, draining lymph nodes, adjacent tissues. Axillary draining lymph nodes of breast cancer patients supplied the node samples. MiXCR, run by TCRdb on the multiplex PCR reads, gives a single entry per CDR3 protein. The sample shows over 200,000 distinct CDR3 sequences, about 34% of them seen only once. The sequencing input was axillary lymph node tissue. These receptors were obtained from a female donor with breast cancer. Some clones in this sample may be carry-over from other donors' samples.

Concerning this clonotype: A read error is possible here, since a much larger clone lies one base away. The chain couples TRBV6-5 to TRBJ2-7, with 11 bases that match TRBD2. This CDR3 is built from 16 residues. With 1 base clipped from V and 3 bases from J, the junction kept 5 bases outside the gene matches. The V gene's germline CDR1 is MNHEY and CDR2 SVGAGI. Here the CDR3 DNA reads TGTGCCAGCAGTTACTTCCGACTAGCGGGACTCTACGAGCAGTACTTC. Its translation is CASSYFRLAGLYEQYF.

This clonotype was seen at least ten times. The genes are TRBV7-8 and TRBJ2-5; possible D gene TRBD2, 6 bases. V was shortened by 5 bases and J by 1 base, with 17 bases between the two germline ends. CDR3 length: 16 amino acids. The V gene's germline CDR1 is SGHVS and CDR2 FQNEAQ. This chain's CDR3 is CASSRLARGVQETQYF. The CDR3 nucleotides are TGTGCCAGCAGCCGGTTGGCGCGGGGAGTCCAAGAGACCCAGTACTTC.

This chain joins TRBV29-1 and TRBJ1-2; TRBD1 is a possible D gene (6 bases). CDR1 SQVTM and CDR2 ANQGSEA come from the germline V gene. The CDR3 is made up of 13 amino acids. V was cut by 8 bases and J by 4 bases, with 17 bases left in between. CDR3: CSQEAGAVYGYTF. The CDR3 nucleotides read TGCAGCCAAGAGGCGGGGGCCGTCTATGGCTACACCTTC.

This clonotype was recorded only once. The chain uses TRBV20-1 and TRBJ2-1, with 14 nucleotides matching TRBD2. Germline V CDR1 and CDR2: DFQATT, SNEGSKA (reference sequence). J was trimmed by 7 bases and V by 0 bases; bases with no gene match: 8. This CDR3 is built from 17 residues. The CDR3 region is CSARDPGTSGSGNEQFF. CDR3 sequence (DNA): TGCAGTGCTAGAGATCCCGGGACTAGCGGGAGTGGGAATGAGCAGTTCTTC.

This rearrangement joins TRBV24-1 to TRBJ1-3; D unresolved. The CDR3 runs 17 residues. Germline assignment: CDR1 KGHDR and CDR2 SFDVKD. The V and J ends lost 9 bases and 0 bases respectively, with 20 bases between them. The CDR3 sequence: CATGQTTVCISGNTIYF. DNA of the CDR3: TGTGCCACCGGGCAGACCACCGTGTGTATCTCTGGAAACACCATATATTTT.

The chain links TRBV12-3 or TRBV12-4 to TRBJ2-1; 8 positions agree with TRBD2. Germline trimming cut 3 bases from V and 7 bases from J; bases unmatched to any gene: 8. This CDR3 has 15 residues. This CDR3 reads CASSFETGGRNEQFF. The CDR3, as DNA: TGTGCCAGCAGTTTCGAGACGGGAGGGAGGAATGAGCAGTTCTTC.

For this clonotype: A much larger clone lies one base from this, so it may be a read error. The genes are TRBV20-1 and TRBJ2-5; possibly TRBD1 or TRBD2 for D (6 bases each). The germline V gene encodes CDR1 DFQATT and CDR2 SNEGSKA (reference sequence). The CDR3 contains 13 residues. This CDR3 is CGARKGGGETQYF. CDR3 sequence (DNA): TGCGGTGCCCGAAAGGGGGGCGGGGAGACCCAGTACTTC.

The chain employs TRBV12-5 and TRBJ1-1, with D hard to call. CDR3 length equals 15 residues. The germline gives CDR1 LGHNT, CDR2 FRNRAP. V was cut by 1 base and J by 4 bases, with 13 bases left in between. The DNA for the CDR3 is TGTGCTAGTGGTTTGGGGTCCCCCGGTGGCACTGAAGCTTTCTTT. Amino acids: CASGLGSPGGTEAFF.